This TCR beta chain comes out of a study of blood T cell repertoires in COVID-19. Looking at the study overall: The United States, Italy and Spain provided the acute and convalescent COVID-19 samples. PBMCs, B-cell-depleted T cells, or T cells were the source of the cDNA or gDNA that made up the material.

CDR1 and CDR2 (germline): MNHEY, SVGAGI. Trimming pared 8 bases from V and 2 bases from J, leaving 15 bases between. This CDR3 contains 14 residues. In the authors' workflow: It was from reference gene primer amplification that nucleated cell counts were estimated. TCRdb keeps only in-frame clones here, not all; method: immunoSEQ multiplex PCR. The V and J calls and clone size come from that table; D and trimming were worked out from the DNA. The table has about 73,000 clones, roughly 83% seen once. The rearrangement links TRBV6-5 to TRBJ1-2, with a possible D match to TRBD1 (5 bases). The sequenced sample consisted of peripheral blood. The receptor's source is a woman between 55 and 75 years old with acute or convalescent COVID-19. The chain's CDR3 is CASSRTRDNYGYTF. The CDR3 DNA reads as TGTGCCAGCTCGAGGACAAGAGACAACTATGGCTACACCTTC.